Following are 27 T cell receptor beta chains from one sample sequenced in a study of OX40 agonist ivuxolimab in advanced cancers. The method behind the library was the immunoSEQ multiplex PCR assay. What TCRdb holds here is the immuneACCESS table cut down to in-frame rearrangements. Part of the clones is not present; checked against another copy, under half of the missing clones reflect an unresolved V gene, and the others are unexplained. A total of 30,000 to 40,000 clones appear in this sample, roughly 83% of them only once. The leading ten clones occupy under 25% of the sample. The sample here was CD4+ or CD8+ T cells sorted from blood, taken in a trial of the OX40 agonist ivuxolimab. Receptors originate from an adult with an advanced solid tumor such as melanoma, head and neck, liver or kidney cancer.

The V gene is TRBV4-1, the J gene TRBJ2-7; D unresolved. Germline V gene sequence: CDR1 MGHRA, CDR2 YSYEKL. V was clipped by 3 bases and J by 7 bases, with 7 bases between them. CDR3 size: 11 residues. The CDR3 region is CASSQQGEQYF. In DNA, the CDR3 is TGCGCCAGCAGCCAGCAAGGAGAGCAGTACTTC.

In this sample, this clone turned up once. The chain couples TRBV20-1 to TRBJ2-7; D gene ambiguous. The V gene's germline CDR1 is DFQATT and CDR2 SNEGSKA (reference sequence). Trimming left V 5 bases short and J 5 bases short, with 7 bases between. The CDR3 covers 10 residues. CDR3 loop: CSAVRDEQYF. In DNA, the CDR3 is TGCAGTGCTGTTAGGGACGAGCAGTACTTC.

This clone was seen a single time. The genes are TRBV9 and TRBJ2-3; 12 bases are shared with TRBD2. Germline V gene data show CDR1 as SGDLS and CDR2 as YYNGEE. This CDR3 has 16 residues. J was trimmed by 2 bases and V by 4 bases; bases with no gene match: 5. CDR3 nucleotides: TGTGCCAGCAGCTTTGGACTAGCGGGGCCCACAGATACGCAGTATTTT. Its translation: CASSFGLAGPTDTQYF.

The V gene is TRBV9, the J gene TRBJ2-5; 12 positions agree with TRBD2. In germline, CDR1 is SGDLS, CDR2 YYNGEE. V lost 0 bases to trimming and J lost 3 bases; unmatched junction nucleotides: 9. The CDR3 length is 18 residues. CDR3 region: CASSVGVTSGRGEETQYF. The CDR3 bases are TGTGCCAGCAGCGTAGGGGTGACTAGCGGGAGAGGGGAAGAGACCCAGTACTTC.

The rearrangement joins TRBV27 to TRBJ2-7, with D uncertain. In germline, CDR1 is MNHEY, CDR2 SMNVEV (reference sequence). V lost 0 bases, J lost 1 base, and 4 bases lay in between. The CDR3 is 13 residues long. This CDR3 is CASSLSWSYEQYF. The DNA of the CDR3 is TGTGCCAGCAGTTTATCCTGGTCCTACGAGCAGTACTTC.

To note about this clone: Other DNA sequences in this sample translate to the same CDR3. The CDR3 sequence is CASSELAGGYNEQFF. The CDR3 DNA sequence: TGTGCCAGCAGTGAACTAGCGGGGGGGTACAATGAGCAGTTCTTC. This chain uses TRBV6-1 with TRBJ2-1, with TRBD2 matching 12 bases. V dropped 2 bases and J dropped 4; count of bases not matched to a gene: 0. The CDR3 spans 15 residues. Germline V gene lookup returns CDR1 MNHNS and CDR2 SASEGT.

The V gene is TRBV5-4, the J gene TRBJ2-2; no definite D call. With 4 bases removed from V and 1 base from J, the gap between germline ends came to 11 bases. Germline values: CDR1 SGHNT, CDR2 YYREEE (reference sequence). The CDR3 contains 15 residues. The CDR3 loop is CASSAAVRNTGELFF. The CDR3 DNA reads as TGTGCCAGCAGCGCGGCGGTAAGGAACACCGGGGAGCTGTTTTTT.

The V call is TRBV28, the J call TRBJ1-2; perhaps TRBD1 as D (5 bases). V was trimmed by 8 bases and J by 2 bases, leaving 15 bases between them. The CDR3 is 14 residues long. Germline CDR1 is MDHEN and CDR2 is SYDVKM. As DNA, the CDR3 is TGTGCCAGCCAGGTACAGGTTGGAAACTATGGCTACACCTTC. Residues: CASQVQVGNYGYTF.

The chain is built from TRBV4-3 and TRBJ2-7; D possibly corresponds to TRBD2 (6 bases). The CDR3 has 13 residues. V shed 5 bases and J shed 7 bases, with 15 bases lying between them. Germline CDR1 reads LGHNA; CDR2 reads YSLEER. The DNA of the CDR3 is TGCGCCAGCAGCACCTTGCGCGGGGCGGAGCAGTACTTC. Translated: CASSTLRGAEQYF.

This chain links TRBV9 with TRBJ1-5; possibly TRBD1 for D (5 bases). The CDR3 sequence is 14 residues long. Germline loops: CDR1 SGDLS, CDR2 YYNGEE. Trimming removed 4 bases at V and 6 bases at J, with 14 bases between. The CDR3, as DNA: TGTGCCAGCAGCTTGGCCGGGGACGGTCAGCCCCAGCATTTT. Translation: CASSLAGDGQPQHF.

The rearrangement links TRBV6-5 to TRBJ2-7, with TRBD1 matching over 8 bases. The V gene's germline CDR1 is MNHEY and CDR2 SVGAGI. The CDR3 spans 14 residues. The V segment lost 6 bases and the J segment 2 bases; nucleotides outside the gene matches: 6. Here the CDR3 DNA reads TGTGCCAGCAGCCTCGGACAGGGTCCCTACGAGCAGTACTTC. Translation: CASSLGQGPYEQYF.

The rearrangement joins TRBV6-6 to TRBJ1-5, with TRBD1 matching 9 bases. Germline CDR1 and CDR2: MNHNY and SVGAGI (reference sequence). The V gene end was trimmed by 1 base and the J gene end by 8 bases; junction bases not matched to a gene: 3. The CDR3 contains 14 residues. CDR3: CASSYYRGQEPQHF. CDR3 coding DNA: TGTGCCAGCAGTTACTACAGGGGGCAGGAGCCCCAGCATTTT.

This rearrangement joins TRBV28 to TRBJ2-3; D possibly corresponds to TRBD2 (6 bases). CDR1 and CDR2 from the germline V gene are MDHEN and SYDVKM. The CDR3 is 11 residues long. V was shortened by 11 bases and J by 6 bases, with 12 bases between the two germline ends. The CDR3 sequence is CAGGGFDTQYF. DNA for the CDR3: TGTGCCGGCGGAGGGTTCGATACGCAGTATTTT.

This clone was picked up one time. The J gene is TRBJ2-7, the V gene TRBV4-1; the match to TRBD1 covers 7 bases. Germline V CDR1 and CDR2: MGHRA, YSYEKL. The CDR3 totals 15 residues. Unmatched junction bases numbered 11, after V lost 4 bases and J lost 5 bases. The CDR3 DNA reads as TGCGCCAGCAGCCGTCGGGACAGCCTGGGGGACGAGCAGTACTTC. Translating it yields CASSRRDSLGDEQYF.

The gene calls are TRBV9 and TRBJ1-5, with D perhaps matching TRBD1 (5 bases). The CDR3 has 13 residues. CDR1 is SGDLS and CDR2 is YYNGEE in the germline V gene. Trimming pared 0 bases from V and 8 bases from J, leaving 9 bases between. CDR3 sequence: CASSVEVGEPQHF. For the CDR3, the DNA is TGTGCCAGCAGCGTAGAGGTGGGGGAGCCCCAGCATTTT.

The chain uses TRBV7-9 and TRBJ1-1; the D is unclear. The CDR3 runs to 16 residues. V was trimmed by 4 bases and J by 4 bases, leaving 19 bases between them. From germline, CDR1 is SEHNR and CDR2 FQNEAQ (reference sequence). CDR3 DNA: TGTGCCAGCAGCTCCAGCGGTATAGTTCTAGCCACTGAAGCTTTCTTT. Protein: CASSSSGIVLATEAFF.

The rearrangement links TRBV27 to TRBJ2-2; D uncertain. In germline, CDR1 is MNHEY, CDR2 SMNVEV (reference sequence). V shed 4 bases and J shed 7 bases, with 19 bases lying between them. The length of the CDR3 is 16 residues. Here the CDR3 reads CASSSHEGWVVGELFF. The CDR3 DNA sequence: TGTGCCAGCAGTTCCCACGAAGGATGGGTAGTCGGGGAGCTGTTTTTT.

V gene TRBV7-9 combines with J gene TRBJ2-4; possibly TRBD2 for D (6 bases). The V and J ends lost 5 bases and 3 bases respectively, with 20 bases between them. Germline V gene lookup returns CDR1 SEHNR and CDR2 FQNEAQ (reference sequence). The CDR3 is made up of 17 amino acids. DNA of the CDR3: TGTGCCAGCAGCCCAAACGCGGGGACGGACCTCAAAAACATTCAGTACTTC. It yields the protein CASSPNAGTDLKNIQYF.

The rearrangement links TRBV5-4 to TRBJ1-3; D is undetermined. This CDR3 is 14 amino acids long. Germline V lookup: CDR1 SGHNT, CDR2 YYREEE (reference sequence). The germline V and J ends were trimmed by 0 bases and 0 bases, with 4 bases remaining between them. The CDR3 loop is CASSLDGSGNTIYF. The CDR3 DNA reads as TGTGCCAGCAGCTTGGATGGCTCTGGAAACACCATATATTTT.

This clone was picked up a small number of times. V gene TRBV4-1 combines with J gene TRBJ2-6; 7 nucleotides line up with TRBD2. This CDR3 spans 12 amino acids. V gave up 11 bases and J gave up 4 bases; unmatched junction bases: 2. The germline V gene has CDR1 MGHRA and CDR2 YSYEKL. The CDR3 loop reads CAAAGGANVLTF. The CDR3 nucleotides are TGCGCCGCAGCGGGGGGGGCCAACGTCCTGACTTTC.

The chain has TRBV7-9 and TRBJ2-4; D not certain. The V gene's germline CDR1 is SEHNR and CDR2 FQNEAQ (reference sequence). This CDR3 has 17 residues. V was trimmed by 7 bases and J by 0 bases, leaving 19 bases between them. CDR3 sequence (DNA): TGTGCCAGCACGTCCCTGTTGTTGGAGTCAGCCAAAAACATTCAGTACTTC. Encoded protein: CASTSLLLESAKNIQYF.

The rearrangement joins TRBV4-3 to TRBJ2-1; D possibly matches TRBD1 or TRBD2 (6 bases each). Per the germline V gene, CDR1 is LGHNA and CDR2 is YSLEER. The CDR3 consists of 18 residues. V lost 0 bases, J lost 3 bases, and 18 bases lay in between. CDR3 bases: TGCGCCAGCAGCCAAGACGGGGGCTCAGGGGTCGGCTACAATGAGCAGTTCTTC. The encoded protein is CASSQDGGSGVGYNEQFF.

This sequence joins TRBV5-4 and TRBJ2-7; D not resolved. V was shortened by 2 bases and J by 4 bases, with 7 bases between the two germline ends. Germline CDR1 SGHNT, CDR2 YYREEE (reference sequence). This CDR3 region has 12 residues. The CDR3 here is CASSFNLYEQYF. The CDR3 region has the DNA TGTGCCAGCAGCTTCAACTTGTACGAGCAGTACTTC.

The genes are TRBV27 and TRBJ2-2, with D unclear. Trimming took 1 base from V and 1 from J, leaving 1 base between them. This CDR3 spans 13 amino acids. Looked up from germline, CDR1 is MNHEY and CDR2 is SMNVEV (reference sequence). The DNA for the CDR3 is TGTGCCAGCAGTTTATTGAACACCGGGGAGCTGTTTTTT. It codes for CASSLLNTGELFF.

The V and J genes are TRBV7-8 and TRBJ1-2; TRBD1 is a possible D gene (5 bases). Germline V lookup: CDR1 SGHVS, CDR2 FQNEAQ. V lost 5 bases to trimming and J lost 1 base, with 17 bases between them. The CDR3 spans 16 residues. CDR3 loop: CASSAHPGPGNYGYTF. The CDR3 bases are TGTGCCAGCAGCGCCCACCCAGGGCCGGGTAACTATGGCTACACCTTC.

The CDR3 DNA reads as TGCGCCAGCAATTCGGGGACAGGGGATGATCCCCAGCATTTT. Translation: CASNSGTGDDPQHF. The J gene is TRBJ1-5, the V gene TRBV5-1, with 10 positions matching TRBD1. CDR1 is SGHRS, CDR2 YFSETQ, per germline. This CDR3 comprises 14 residues. The junction had 10 bases not matched to a gene; V was cut back by 6 bases and J by 10 bases.

The rearrangement joins TRBV5-1 to TRBJ2-5; TRBD2 matches 14 bases. CDR1 and CDR2 from the germline V gene are SGHRS and YFSETQ. This CDR3 spans 17 amino acids. The junction had 3 bases not matched to a gene; V was cut back by 0 bases and J by 2 bases. The chain's CDR3 is CASSLVGLAGDQETQYF. The CDR3 nucleotides are TGCGCCAGCAGCTTGGTGGGACTAGCGGGGGATCAAGAGACCCAGTACTTC.